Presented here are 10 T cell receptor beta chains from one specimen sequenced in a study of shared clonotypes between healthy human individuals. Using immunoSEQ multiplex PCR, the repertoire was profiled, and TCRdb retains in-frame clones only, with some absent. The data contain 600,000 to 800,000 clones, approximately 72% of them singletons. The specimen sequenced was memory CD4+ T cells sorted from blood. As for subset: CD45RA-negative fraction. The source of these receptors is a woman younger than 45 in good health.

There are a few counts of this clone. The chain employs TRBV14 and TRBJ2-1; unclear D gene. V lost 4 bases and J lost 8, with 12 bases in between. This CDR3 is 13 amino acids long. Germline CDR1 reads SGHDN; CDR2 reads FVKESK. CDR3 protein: CASSPRQFYEQFF. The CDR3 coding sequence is TGTGCCAGCAGCCCCCGCCAGTTCTATGAGCAGTTCTTC.

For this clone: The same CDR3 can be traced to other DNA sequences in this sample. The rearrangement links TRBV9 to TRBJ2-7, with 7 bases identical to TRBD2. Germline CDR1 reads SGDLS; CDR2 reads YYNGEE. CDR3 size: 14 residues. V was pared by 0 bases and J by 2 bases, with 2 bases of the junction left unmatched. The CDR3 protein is CASSVAGGTYEQYF. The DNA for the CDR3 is TGTGCCAGCAGCGTAGCGGGAGGTACCTACGAGCAGTACTTC.

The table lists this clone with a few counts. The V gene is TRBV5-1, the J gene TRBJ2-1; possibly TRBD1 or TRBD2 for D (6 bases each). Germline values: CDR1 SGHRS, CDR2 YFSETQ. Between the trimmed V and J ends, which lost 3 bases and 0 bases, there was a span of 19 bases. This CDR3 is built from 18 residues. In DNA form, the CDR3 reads TGCGCCAGCAGCTCGGGGGCCGGGACCCCGAGCTCCTACAATGAGCAGTTCTTC. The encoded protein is CASSSGAGTPSSYNEQFF. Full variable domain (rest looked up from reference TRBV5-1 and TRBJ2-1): KAGVTQTPRYLIKTRGQQVTLSCSPISGHRSVSWYQQTPGQGLQFLFEYFSETQRNKGNFPGRFSGRQFSNSRSEMNVSTLELGDSALYLCASSSGAGTPSSYNEQFFGPGTRLTVL.

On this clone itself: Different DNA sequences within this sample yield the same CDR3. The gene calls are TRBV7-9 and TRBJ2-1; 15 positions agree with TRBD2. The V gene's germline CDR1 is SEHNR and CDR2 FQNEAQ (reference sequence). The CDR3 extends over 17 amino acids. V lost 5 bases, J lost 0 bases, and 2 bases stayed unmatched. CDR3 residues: CASSPGLAGGSYNEQFF. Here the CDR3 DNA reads TGTGCCAGCAGCCCGGGACTAGCGGGAGGCTCCTACAATGAGCAGTTCTTC.

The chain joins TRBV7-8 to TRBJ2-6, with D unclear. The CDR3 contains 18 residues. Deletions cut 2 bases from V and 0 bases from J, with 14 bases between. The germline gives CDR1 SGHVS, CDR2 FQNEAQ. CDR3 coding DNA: TGTGCCAGCAGCTTATTGGCAGGTAGTACCTCTGGGGCCAACGTCCTGACTTTC. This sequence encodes CASSLLAGSTSGANVLTF.

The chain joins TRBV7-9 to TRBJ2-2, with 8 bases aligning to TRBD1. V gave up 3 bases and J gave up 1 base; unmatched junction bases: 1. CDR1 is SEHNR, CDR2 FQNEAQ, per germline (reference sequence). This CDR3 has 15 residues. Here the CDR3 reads CASSFGTGNTGELFF. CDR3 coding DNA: TGTGCCAGCAGCTTTGGGACAGGGAACACCGGGGAGCTGTTTTTT.

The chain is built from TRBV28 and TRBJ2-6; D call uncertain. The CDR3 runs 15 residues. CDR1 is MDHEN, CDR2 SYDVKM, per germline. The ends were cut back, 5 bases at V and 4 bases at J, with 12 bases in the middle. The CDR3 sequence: CASSKLDQGANVLTF. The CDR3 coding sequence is TGTGCCAGCAGTAAGTTGGACCAGGGGGCCAACGTCCTGACTTTC.

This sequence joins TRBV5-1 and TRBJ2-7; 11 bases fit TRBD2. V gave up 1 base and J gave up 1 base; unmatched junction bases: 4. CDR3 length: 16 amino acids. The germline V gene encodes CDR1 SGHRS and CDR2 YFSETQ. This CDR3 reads CASSLMLAGGSYEQYF. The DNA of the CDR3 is TGCGCCAGCAGCTTGATGCTAGCGGGAGGTTCCTACGAGCAGTACTTC.

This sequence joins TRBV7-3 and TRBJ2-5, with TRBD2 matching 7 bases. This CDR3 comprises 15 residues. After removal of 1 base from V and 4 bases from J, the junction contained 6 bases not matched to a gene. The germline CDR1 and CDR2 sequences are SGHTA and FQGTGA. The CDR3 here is CASSLNPGRGETQYF. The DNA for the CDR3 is TGTGCCAGCAGCTTAAACCCGGGGAGGGGAGAGACCCAGTACTTC.

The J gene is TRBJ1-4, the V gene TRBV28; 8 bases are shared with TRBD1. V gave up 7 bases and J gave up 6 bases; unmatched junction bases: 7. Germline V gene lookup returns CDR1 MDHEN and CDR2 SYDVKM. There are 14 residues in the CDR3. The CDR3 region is CASNRQGSDEKLFF. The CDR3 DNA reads TGTGCCAGCAATCGACAGGGGTCGGATGAAAAACTGTTTTTT.